These 21 T cell receptor beta chains came from one sample sequenced in a study of siplizumab effects on memory and regulatory T cells. Sequenced by immunoSEQ multiplex PCR; TCRdb stores in-frame clones only, minus some. Of around 110,000 clones in the sample, approximately 94% were seen once. The specimen sequenced was non-Treg CD4+ T cells sorted from blood. The receptors stem from a human donor in good health.

The chain joins TRBV7-6 to TRBJ2-3; 9 nucleotides match TRBD2. The CDR3 has 17 residues. Germline CDR1 SGHVS, CDR2 FNYEAQ. V lost 3 bases to trimming and J lost 5 bases; unmatched junction nucleotides: 12. CDR3 in DNA: TGTGCCAGCAGCTTGGGTAGCGGGAGTGTACCGGGAGATACGCAGTATTTT. Its translation is CASSLGSGSVPGDTQYF.

J is TRBJ1-4 and V is TRBV18; no definite D call. Deletions cut 0 bases from V and 8 bases from J, with 13 bases between. Germline values: CDR1 KGHSH, CDR2 LQKENI. The CDR3 is 15 residues long. The CDR3 DNA reads as TGTGCCAGCTCACCACCAGGGCAAGAACGGGAAAAACTGTTTTTT. It specifies CASSPPGQEREKLFF.

The chain is built from TRBV9 and TRBJ2-2; no clear D gene. Germline CDR1 and CDR2: SGDLS and YYNGEE. The CDR3 runs 13 residues. Trimming cost V 0 bases and J 6 bases, with 6 bases left between them. In nucleotides, the CDR3 is TGTGCCAGCAGCGTAGCGCCCCCCGGGGAGCTGTTTTTT. As protein: CASSVAPPGELFF.

This clone has just one count. J is TRBJ2-2 and V is TRBV2; no definite D call. Germline CDR1 reads SNHLY; CDR2 reads FYNNEI. This CDR3 has 13 amino acids. Trimming shortened V by 6 bases and J by 6 bases, and 11 bases separated the two germline ends. As DNA, the CDR3 is TGTGCCAGCAGCTCAGACATAGCCGGGGAGCTGTTTTTT. Protein sequence: CASSSDIAGELFF.

This clone was detected once. The chain uses TRBV18 and TRBJ2-3; D gene ambiguous. Germline CDR1 and CDR2: KGHSH and LQKENI. The germline V and J ends were trimmed by 2 bases and 7 bases, with 10 bases remaining between them. The CDR3 sequence is 13 residues long. CDR3 residues: CASSPGQDNTQYF. DNA for the CDR3: TGTGCCAGCTCACCAGGTCAGGATAATACGCAGTATTTT.

This chain joins TRBV5-1 and TRBJ2-7; 9 bases fit TRBD2. CDR3 length equals 15 residues. J was trimmed by 2 bases and V by 5 bases; bases with no gene match: 8. Germline CDR1 SGHRS, CDR2 YFSETQ. CDR3 region: CASRAGGPPAYEQYF. DNA for the CDR3: TGCGCCAGCAGAGCGGGAGGACCCCCAGCCTACGAGCAGTACTTC.

This clone was recorded once. The chain recombines TRBV7-6 with TRBJ1-1; D ambiguous. From germline, CDR1 is SGHVS and CDR2 FNYEAQ. The V gene lost 5 bases and the J gene lost 4 bases, with 5 bases spanning the gap. CDR3 size: 11 residues. The CDR3 loop is CASSRGTEAFF. CDR3 nucleotides: TGTGCCAGCAGCCGAGGCACTGAAGCTTTCTTT.

The chain employs TRBV5-1 and TRBJ2-3; D tentatively reads TRBD1 or TRBD2 (5 bases each). Trimming shortened V by 2 bases and J by 0 bases, and 10 bases separated the two germline ends. This CDR3 contains 15 residues. Germline values: CDR1 SGHRS, CDR2 YFSETQ. DNA of the CDR3: TGCGCCAGCAGCTTAGGGGAGCGGAGCACAGATACGCAGTATTTT. Translating it yields CASSLGERSTDTQYF.

This clone was counted between two and nine times. The chain carries TRBV7-2 and TRBJ1-5, with D perhaps matching TRBD1 (5 bases). The ends were cut back, 5 bases at V and 4 bases at J, with 9 bases in the middle. The CDR3 extends over 13 amino acids. Germline values: CDR1 SGHTA, CDR2 FQGNSA. The CDR3 sequence is CASSPAGNQPQHF. The CDR3 coding sequence is TGTGCCAGCAGCCCCGCAGGGAATCAGCCCCAGCATTTT.

The chain employs TRBV6-7 and TRBJ2-3; possibly TRBD1 for D (7 bases). TRBV6-7 is assigned to the ORF class and has an uncertain function. The CDR3 covers 13 residues. V dropped 11 bases and J dropped 5 bases, with 17 bases sitting between them. The CDR3 is CASYGGTVDTQYF. DNA for the CDR3: TGTGCCTCCTATGGCGGGACAGTAGATACGCAGTATTTT.

The chain recombines TRBV6-5 with TRBJ1-1; D is possibly TRBD1 (5 bases). Germline V CDR1 and CDR2: MNHEY, SVGAGI. This CDR3 is built from 13 residues. V was pared by 6 bases and J by 4 bases, with 12 bases between. The CDR3 nucleotides are TGTGCCAGCAGGCAGGGTAGGGGCACTGAAGCTTTCTTT. It encodes CASRQGRGTEAFF.

V gene TRBV11-1 combines with J gene TRBJ2-7, with 7 bases lining up with TRBD1. V trimming: 7 bases; J trimming: 2 bases; junction bases outside the gene matches: 5. CDR1 is SGHAT and CDR2 is FQDESV in the germline V gene (reference sequence). The CDR3 runs to 13 residues. The CDR3 is CASTWDSTYEQYF. The CDR3 DNA is TGTGCCAGCACCTGGGACAGTACCTACGAGCAGTACTTC. Full variable domain (missing parts from reference TRBV11-1 and TRBJ2-7): EAEVAQSPRYKITEKSQAVAFWCDPISGHATLYWYRQILGQGPELLVQFQDESVVDDSQLPKDRFSAERLKGVDSTLKIQPAELGDSAMYLCASTWDSTYEQYFGPGTRLTVT.

Concerning this clone: This specimen includes other DNA sequences encoding the same CDR3. The rearrangement uses TRBV2 and TRBJ1-1; perhaps TRBD1 as D (5 bases). Trimming stripped 5 bases from V and 4 bases from J, with 8 bases between. This CDR3 region has 12 residues. From germline, CDR1 is SNHLY and CDR2 FYNNEI. In DNA form, the CDR3 reads TGTGCCAGCAGTCCGGGGGGCACTGAAGCTTTCTTT. Its protein is CASSPGGTEAFF.

V and J are TRBV15 and TRBJ1-3; 7 nucleotides match TRBD1. The CDR3 runs 16 residues. Looked up from germline, CDR1 is LNHNV and CDR2 is YYDKDF (reference sequence). The V and J ends lost 5 bases and 0 bases, in that order; junction bases with no gene match: 7. CDR3 in DNA: TGTGCCACCAGCGGGGGACAGCTTGGCTCTGGAAACACCATATATTTT. Protein: CATSGGQLGSGNTIYF.

V gene TRBV4-1 combines with J gene TRBJ2-2; D perhaps matches TRBD1 (6 bases). CDR1 is MGHRA, CDR2 YSYEKL, per germline. The ends were cut back, 2 bases at V and 0 bases at J, with 16 bases in the middle. The CDR3 contains 18 residues. The CDR3 loop is CASSQRSKGQTNTGELFF. The CDR3 nucleotides read TGCGCCAGCAGCCAAAGGTCCAAAGGACAGACGAACACCGGGGAGCTGTTTTTT.

This chain connects TRBV6-5 to TRBJ1-2; 7 bases are shared with TRBD1. With 5 bases clipped from V and 4 bases from J, the junction kept 1 base outside the gene matches. Germline CDR1 and CDR2: MNHEY and SVGAGI. The CDR3 contains 12 residues. DNA for the CDR3: TGTGCCAGCAGTCGGACAGGCTATGGCTACACCTTC. This codes for CASSRTGYGYTF.

The V and J genes are TRBV7-2 and TRBJ1-5; 8 bases match TRBD1. There are 15 residues in the CDR3. Looked up from germline, CDR1 is SGHTA and CDR2 is FQGNSA. V was clipped by 0 bases and J by 4 bases; unmatched bases: 2. The CDR3 loop is CASSLAGTGNQPQHF. The CDR3 DNA sequence: TGTGCCAGCAGCTTAGCCGGGACAGGTAATCAGCCCCAGCATTTT. Using reference TRBV7-2 and TRBJ1-5 for the parts outside the CDR3, the full variable domain is GAGVSQSPSNKVTEKGKDVELRCDPISGHTALYWYRQSLGQGLEFLIYFQGNSAPDKSGLPSDRFSAERTGGSVSTLTIQRTQQEDSAVYLCASSLAGTGNQPQHFGDGTRLSIL.

The chain employs TRBV29-1 and TRBJ1-3; D call uncertain. The ends were cut back, 4 bases at V and 0 bases at J, with 13 bases in the middle. Germline V gene lookup returns CDR1 SQVTM and CDR2 ANQGSEA. There are 15 residues in the CDR3. The CDR3 protein is CSVGIGPSSGNTIYF. CDR3 in DNA: TGCAGCGTTGGGATTGGGCCCAGCTCTGGAAACACCATATATTTT.

This CDR3 reads CASSDRGISNQPQHF. The CDR3 coding sequence is TGTGCCAGCAGTGACAGGGGGATAAGCAATCAGCCCCAGCATTTT. This chain joins TRBV6-1 and TRBJ1-5, with 7 nucleotides matching TRBD1. This CDR3 contains 15 residues. The germline V gene has CDR1 MNHNS and CDR2 SASEGT. Trimming took 3 bases from V and 1 from J; bases not matched to a gene: 3.

This chain links TRBV7-9 with TRBJ1-1; D gene ambiguous. CDR1 SEHNR and CDR2 FQNEAQ come from the germline V gene (reference sequence). V was pared by 5 bases and J by 5 bases, with 9 bases between. The CDR3 length is 12 residues. The CDR3 sequence is CASSPPRTEAFF. The DNA of the CDR3 is TGTGCCAGCAGCCCGCCTCGGACTGAAGCTTTCTTT.

This chain uses TRBV6-5 with TRBJ1-6; TRBD1 agrees at 7 bases. Trimming removed 0 bases from V and 6 bases from J; junction bases left unmatched: 2. The CDR3 is made up of 15 amino acids. CDR1 and CDR2 from the germline V gene are MNHEY and SVGAGI. The DNA for the CDR3 is TGTGCCAGCAGTTACTCGGGGACAGCTAATTCACCCCTCCACTTT. Protein: CASSYSGTANSPLHF.